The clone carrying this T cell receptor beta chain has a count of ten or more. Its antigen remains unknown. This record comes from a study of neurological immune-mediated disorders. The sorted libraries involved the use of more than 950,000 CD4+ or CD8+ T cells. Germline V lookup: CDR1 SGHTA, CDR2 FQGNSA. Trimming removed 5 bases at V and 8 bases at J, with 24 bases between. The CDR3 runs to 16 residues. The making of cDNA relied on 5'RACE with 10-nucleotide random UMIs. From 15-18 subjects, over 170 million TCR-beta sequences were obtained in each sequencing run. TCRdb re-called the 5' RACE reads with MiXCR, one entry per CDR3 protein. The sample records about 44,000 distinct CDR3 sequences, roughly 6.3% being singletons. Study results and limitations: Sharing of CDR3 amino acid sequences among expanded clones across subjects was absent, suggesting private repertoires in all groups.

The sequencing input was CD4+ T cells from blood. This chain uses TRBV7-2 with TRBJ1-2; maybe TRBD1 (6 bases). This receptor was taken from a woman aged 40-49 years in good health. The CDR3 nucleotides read TGTGCCAGCAGCCCCCTGGGCGTACAGGGACGAGGCGGCTACACCTTC. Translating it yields CASSPLGVQGRGGYTF.